Presented here are 21 T cell receptor beta chains from one specimen sequenced in a study of T cell repertoires in cytomegalovirus infection. Via MiXCR, TCRdb re-called the reads, giving one row per CDR3 protein. The sample records roughly 320,000 distinct CDR3 sequences, more than 8% being singletons. Source material: PBMCs. The receptors come from a human donor in good health (CMV status not recorded). Some clones in this sample may be carry-over from other donors' samples.

The rearrangement uses TRBV20-1 and TRBJ1-4; D remains unclear. Germline V lookup: CDR1 DFQATT, CDR2 SNEGSKA (reference sequence). This CDR3 comprises 14 residues. The germline V and J ends were trimmed by 0 bases and 7 bases, with 12 bases remaining between them. The CDR3 sequence is CSARDLMGGEKLFF. The CDR3 nucleotides read TGCAGTGCTAGAGACTTAATGGGTGGTGAAAAACTGTTTTTT.

This clonotype was detected ten times or more. The chain recombines TRBV7-2 with TRBJ2-1; the match to TRBD1 covers 9 bases. V dropped 4 bases and J dropped 2; count of bases not matched to a gene: 9. Germline assignment: CDR1 SGHTA and CDR2 FQGNSA. The CDR3 runs 17 residues. In DNA, the CDR3 is TGTGCCAGCAGCTCCTCGGGACAGGGAATACCCTACAATGAGCAGTTCTTC. It encodes CASSSSGQGIPYNEQFF.

The chain joins TRBV6-5 to TRBJ2-1, with TRBD2 matching over 7 bases. Germline V lookup: CDR1 MNHEY, CDR2 SVGAGI. This CDR3 has 14 amino acids. Trimming cost V 2 bases and J 9 bases; bases outside gene matches: 7. CDR3 amino acids: CASSYGGRVSEQFF. CDR3 DNA sequence: TGTGCCAGCAGTTACGGGGGGAGGGTCAGTGAGCAGTTCTTC.

This clonotype has a handful of counts. The V call is TRBV20-1, the J call TRBJ2-5; 7 bases match TRBD2. After removal of 0 bases from V and 7 bases from J, the junction contained 11 bases not matched to a gene. CDR1 is DFQATT, CDR2 SNEGSKA, per germline (reference sequence). The CDR3 has 15 amino acids. CDR3 loop: CSAREWAGETGTQYF. CDR3 coding DNA: TGCAGTGCTAGAGAATGGGCGGGAGAAACGGGGACCCAGTACTTC.

This clonotype appeared a few times. This sequence joins TRBV7-2 and TRBJ1-5; D is possibly TRBD1 (5 bases). V was pared by 1 base and J by 6 bases, with 10 bases between. CDR3 length equals 14 residues. Germline V gene data show CDR1 as SGHTA and CDR2 as FQGNSA. CDR3 coding DNA: TGTGCCAGCAGCTTAGTGGGGGAAGTTCAGCCCCAGCATTTT. It codes for CASSLVGEVQPQHF.

This clonotype was detected a few times. The chain recombines TRBV15 with TRBJ2-2; 8 positions agree with TRBD2. The CDR3 has 15 amino acids. The V gene end was trimmed by 6 bases and the J gene end by 7 bases; junction bases not matched to a gene: 10. From germline, CDR1 is LNHNV and CDR2 YYDKDF (reference sequence). The CDR3 is CATSTGTSTFGELFF. The CDR3 bases are TGTGCCACCAGTACCGGGACTAGTACTTTCGGGGAGCTGTTTTTT.

The sample holds many counts of this clonotype. The rearrangement links TRBV18 to TRBJ1-1; D is unresolved. V was clipped by 2 bases and J by 0 bases, with 7 bases between them. The germline V gene has CDR1 KGHSH and CDR2 LQKENI. The CDR3 runs 14 residues. CDR3 sequence reads: CASSPLKMNTEAFF. The CDR3 nucleotides are TGTGCCAGCTCACCATTAAAGATGAACACTGAAGCTTTCTTT.

This clonotype has just a few counts. This sequence joins TRBV19 and TRBJ1-2; D remains unclear. The V gene's germline CDR1 is LNHDA and CDR2 SQIVND (reference sequence). CDR3 length: 14 residues. The V gene lost 5 bases and the J gene lost 4 bases, with 14 bases spanning the gap. As DNA, the CDR3 is TGTGCCAGTAGTTCCCACCGGGCCGGCTATGGCTACACCTTC. The encoded protein is CASSSHRAGYGYTF. Combining the CDR3 with reference TRBV19 and TRBJ1-2 gives the whole variable domain DGGITQSPKYLFRKEGQNVTLSCEQNLNHDAMYWYRQDPGQGLRLIYYSQIVNDFQKGDIAEGYSVSREKKESFPLTVTSAQKNPTAFYLCASSSHRAGYGYTFGSGTRLTVV.

This rearrangement joins TRBV4-3 to TRBJ2-2, with a weak D call TRBD2 (6 bases). The CDR3 runs 16 residues. Germline CDR1 and CDR2: LGHNA and YSLEER. Trimming left V 0 bases short and J 1 base short, with 9 bases between. CDR3 DNA: TGCGCCAGCAGCCAAGAGGGACTGGGGAACACCGGGGAGCTGTTTTTT. Its protein product is CASSQEGLGNTGELFF.

This clonotype came up a few times. The chain employs TRBV7-3 and TRBJ2-1; 14 bases agree with TRBD2. V trimming: 4 bases; J trimming: 9 bases; junction bases outside the gene matches: 11. The CDR3 has 17 amino acids. The germline V gene encodes CDR1 SGHTA and CDR2 FQGTGA. The CDR3 region has the DNA TGTGCCAGCAGCTCGTACCCGGGACTAGCGGGAGTCGGTGAGCAGTTCTTC. Its translation: CASSSYPGLAGVGEQFF. The full variable domain, rest sourced from reference TRBV7-3 and TRBJ2-1, is GAGVSQTPSNKVTEKGKYVELRCDPISGHTALYWYRQSLGQGPEFLIYFQGTGAADDSGLPNDRFFAVRPEGSVSTLKIQRTERGDSAVYLCASSSYPGLAGVGEQFFGPGTRLTVL.

Worth noting for this clonotype: One junction end disagrees with the germline gene, perhaps due to a read error. The chain links TRBV14 to TRBJ1-2, with D possibly being TRBD1 (5 bases). Germline values: CDR1 SGHDN, CDR2 FVKESK. The CDR3 covers 14 residues. The DNA for the CDR3 is TGTACCAGCAGCCCAGGGACGGTGATCTATGGCTACACCTTC. Amino acids: CTSSPGTVIYGYTF.

In this sample, this clonotype turned up many times. The J gene is TRBJ2-7, the V gene TRBV7-6; 7 nucleotides match TRBD1. This CDR3 has 16 amino acids. With 1 base clipped from V and 0 bases from J, the junction kept 6 bases outside the gene matches. CDR1 is SGHVS, CDR2 FNYEAQ, per germline. CDR3 sequence: CASSLGTGDLSYEQYF. The CDR3 nucleotides are TGTGCCAGCAGCTTAGGGACAGGTGACCTCTCCTACGAGCAGTACTTC.

The J gene is TRBJ2-7, the V gene TRBV19, with 11 nucleotides matching TRBD2. The CDR3 runs 15 residues. Germline-derived CDR1 and CDR2 are LNHDA and SQIVND (reference sequence). The V segment lost 9 bases and the J segment 6 bases; nucleotides outside the gene matches: 13. The CDR3 region is CASTRATSGTGEQYF. In DNA, the CDR3 is TGTGCCAGCACCCGGGCGACTAGCGGGACAGGCGAGCAGTACTTC.

The sample holds a few counts of this clonotype. V usage is TRBV6-5 and J usage is TRBJ2-1; D uncertain. Trimming stripped 7 bases from V and 5 bases from J, with 18 bases between. This CDR3 spans 15 amino acids. The germline CDR1 and CDR2 sequences are MNHEY and SVGAGI. CDR3 residues: CASNARPQLNNEQFF. CDR3 nucleotides: TGTGCCAGCAACGCACGCCCCCAGTTAAACAATGAGCAGTTCTTC.

The chain employs TRBV12-3 or TRBV12-4 and TRBJ1-1; D unclear. Trimming removed 8 bases from V and 7 bases from J, with 20 bases in between. The CDR3 has 14 amino acids. The CDR3 region is CASRQPPSMGEAFF. The CDR3 DNA reads as TGTGCCAGCCGTCAGCCCCCCTCCATGGGTGAAGCTTTCTTT.

This clonotype was observed at least ten times. The rearrangement joins TRBV7-8 to TRBJ2-3; D gene unclear. Trimming shortened V by 1 base and J by 6 bases, and 11 bases separated the two germline ends. This CDR3 region has 14 residues. CDR1 and CDR2 (germline): SGHVS, FQNEAQ. For the CDR3, the DNA is TGTGCCAGCAGCTTAGGGCAGCTATTTGATACGCAGTATTTT. Translated, it gives CASSLGQLFDTQYF.

The CDR3 region has the DNA TGTGCCAGCAGCCTTCCTCGGGGGGGGCAAGAGACCCAGTACTTC. Encoded protein: CASSLPRGGQETQYF. The chain combines TRBV7-2 with TRBJ2-5, with 8 bases that match TRBD2. The CDR3 runs 15 residues. With 5 bases clipped from V and 2 bases from J, the junction kept 7 bases outside the gene matches. CDR1 is SGHTA and CDR2 is FQGNSA in the germline V gene.

This clonotype came up many times. The J gene is TRBJ2-2, the V gene TRBV29-1; no firm D call. The CDR3 covers 13 residues. V dropped 3 bases and J dropped 1 base, with 6 bases sitting between them. From germline, CDR1 is SQVTM and CDR2 ANQGSEA. CDR3 in amino acids: CSVDLWNTGELFF. CDR3 nucleotides: TGCAGCGTTGATTTATGGAACACCGGGGAGCTGTTTTTT.

The rearrangement joins TRBV19 to TRBJ2-6; D is ambiguous. The V end was cut by 2 bases, the J end by 0 bases, with 8 bases between. Germline assignment: CDR1 LNHDA and CDR2 SQIVND (reference sequence). The CDR3 spans 16 residues. The CDR3 coding sequence is TGTGCCAGTAGTATAAACCTAGGCTCTGGGGCCAACGTCCTGACTTTC. Encoded protein: CASSINLGSGANVLTF.

This clonotype was counted between two and nine times. The rearrangement links TRBV11-2 to TRBJ2-3; 8 bases fit TRBD2. Germline CDR1 and CDR2: SGHAT and FQNNGV. J gave up 3 bases and V 2 bases, and 10 bases lay outside the gene matches. The CDR3 spans 17 residues. CDR3 amino acids: CASSLRMVAGRTDTQYF. Written as DNA, the CDR3 is TGTGCCAGCAGCTTACGAATGGTAGCGGGAAGGACAGATACGCAGTATTTT.

This clonotype was counted at least ten times. DNA for the CDR3: TGTGCCAGCAGCTTAGAGACAGCCTTCTATGGCTACACCTTC. This codes for CASSLETAFYGYTF. The genes are TRBV7-2 and TRBJ1-2; perhaps TRBD1 as D (5 bases). The germline V gene has CDR1 SGHTA and CDR2 FQGNSA. The CDR3 runs 14 residues. Trimming left V 1 base short and J 4 bases short, with 10 bases between.